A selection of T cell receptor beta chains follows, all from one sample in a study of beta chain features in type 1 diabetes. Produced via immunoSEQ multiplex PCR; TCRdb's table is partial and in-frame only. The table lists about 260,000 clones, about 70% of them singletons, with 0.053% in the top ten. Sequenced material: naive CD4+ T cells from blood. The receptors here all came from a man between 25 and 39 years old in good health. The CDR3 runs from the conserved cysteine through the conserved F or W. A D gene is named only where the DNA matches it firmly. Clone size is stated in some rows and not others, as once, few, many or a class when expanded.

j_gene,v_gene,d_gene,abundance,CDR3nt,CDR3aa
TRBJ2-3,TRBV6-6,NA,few,TGTGCCAGCCGTAATCGCGGGGCTAGCACAGATACGCAGTATTTT,CASRNRGASTDTQYF
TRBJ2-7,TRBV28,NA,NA,TGTGCCAGCAGTTATGGCTCCCTTACGGGGGAGCAGTACTTC,CASSYGSLTGEQYF
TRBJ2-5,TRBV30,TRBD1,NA,TGTGCCTGGAGTGTACAACAGGGGGTTAAAGAGACCCAGTACTTC,CAWSVQQGVKETQYF
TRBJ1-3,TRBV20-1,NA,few,TGCAGTGTTATCTCTGGAAACACCATATATTTT,CSVISGNTIYF
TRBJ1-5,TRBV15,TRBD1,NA,TGTGCCACCAGCAGAGGGACAGGGAATAGCAATCAGCCCCAGCATTTT,CATSRGTGNSNQPQHF
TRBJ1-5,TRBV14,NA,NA,TGTGCCAGCAGCCGGACAGTTCGGGGGCCCCAGCATTTT,CASSRTVRGPQHF
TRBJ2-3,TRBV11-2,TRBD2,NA,TGTGCCAGCAGGACTAGCGGGGTTAGCACAGATACGCAGTATTTT,CASRTSGVSTDTQYF
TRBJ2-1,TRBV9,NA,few,TGTGCCAGCAGCGTTGGCATTGAATTCTACAATGAGCAGTTCTTC,CASSVGIEFYNEQFF
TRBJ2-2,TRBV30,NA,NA,TGTGCCTGGAGTGGGCACCGGACAGTCCAGAACACCGGGGAGCTGTTTTTT,CAWSGHRTVQNTGELFF
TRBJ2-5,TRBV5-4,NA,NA,TGTGCCAGCAGCCGGACTCAACAAGAGACCCAGTACTTC,CASSRTQQETQYF
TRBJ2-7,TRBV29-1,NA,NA,TGCAGCGTCCTACCGGGTCAGGGGAAGAACGACGAGCAGTACTTC,CSVLPGQGKNDEQYF
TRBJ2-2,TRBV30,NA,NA,TGTGCCTGGAGTAGGAGCAGCACCGGGGAGCTGTTTTTT,CAWSRSSTGELFF
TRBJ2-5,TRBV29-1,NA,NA,TGCAGCGTTGAAGGGGTCGGGGAGACCCAGTACTTC,CSVEGVGETQYF
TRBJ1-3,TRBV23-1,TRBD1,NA,TGCGCCAGCATACACAGGGGTCGGAGCTCTGGAAACACCATATATTTT,CASIHRGRSSGNTIYF
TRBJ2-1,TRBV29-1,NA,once,TGCAGCGTTTCAATGCGGGACTCCTACAATGAGCAGTTCTTC,CSVSMRDSYNEQFF
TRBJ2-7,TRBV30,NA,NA,TGTGCCTGGAGTCTCCAGGGGTACGAGCAGTACTTC,CAWSLQGYEQYF
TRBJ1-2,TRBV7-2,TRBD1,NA,TGTGCCAGCAGCTTAGCGGGACAGTCCTATGGCTACACCTTC,CASSLAGQSYGYTF
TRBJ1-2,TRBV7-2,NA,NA,TGTGCCAGCAGCTTAGGGTCCCCCACTGGGGGTAACTATGGCTACACCTTC,CASSLGSPTGGNYGYTF
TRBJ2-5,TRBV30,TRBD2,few,TGTGCCTGGGCACGAGCGGGGGCAGGAGAGACCCAGTACTTC,CAWARAGAGETQYF
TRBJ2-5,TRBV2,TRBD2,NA,TGTGCCAGCAGTGAAACGGCTAGCGGGGCGTGGGGAGAGACCCAGTACTTC,CASSETASGAWGETQYF
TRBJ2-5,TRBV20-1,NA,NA,TGCAGTGCTAGAACCCAAGAGACCCAGTACTTC,CSARTQETQYF
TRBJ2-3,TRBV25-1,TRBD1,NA,TGTGCCAGCAGTGTACACGGGACAGTCACAGATACGCAGTATTTT,CASSVHGTVTDTQYF
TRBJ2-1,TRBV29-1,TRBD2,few,TGCAGCCTCGGAGGGAGGGCTAACAATGAGCAGTTCTTC,CSLGGRANNEQFF
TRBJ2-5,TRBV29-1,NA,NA,TGCAGCGTAGTCAGACCGCGCGAGGAGACCCAGTACTTC,CSVVRPREETQYF